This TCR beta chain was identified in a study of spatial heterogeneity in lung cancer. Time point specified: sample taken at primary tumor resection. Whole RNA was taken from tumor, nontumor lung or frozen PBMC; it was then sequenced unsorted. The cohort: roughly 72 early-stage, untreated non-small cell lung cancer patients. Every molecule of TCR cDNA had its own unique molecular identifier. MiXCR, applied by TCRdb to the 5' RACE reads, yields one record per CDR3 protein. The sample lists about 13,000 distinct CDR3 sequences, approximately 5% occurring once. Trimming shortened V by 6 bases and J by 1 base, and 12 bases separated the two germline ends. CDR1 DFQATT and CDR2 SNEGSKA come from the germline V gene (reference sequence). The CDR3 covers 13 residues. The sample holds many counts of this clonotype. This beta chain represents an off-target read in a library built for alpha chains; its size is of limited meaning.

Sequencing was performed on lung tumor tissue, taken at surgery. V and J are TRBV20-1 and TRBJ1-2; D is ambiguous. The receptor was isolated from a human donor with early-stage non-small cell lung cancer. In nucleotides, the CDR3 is TGCAGTGCCCAGGAGGCAGTTAACTATGGCTACACCTTC. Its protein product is CSAQEAVNYGYTF.